The 25 T cell receptor beta chains reported below all come from one sample, sequenced in a study of blood T cell repertoires in COVID-19. This table comes from immunoSEQ multiplex PCR, and its TCRdb copy is limited to in-frame clones, with some not included. The sample has around 42,000 clones, 85% to 90% seen once. The sample comprised peripheral blood. The receptors stem from a man aged 50 to 59 with active COVID-19.

This clone was found once. CDR3 DNA: TGTGCCAGTATCCCCGTGGACAGCCGTGGAAACACCATATATTTT. Encoded protein: CASIPVDSRGNTIYF. The chain is built from TRBV19 and TRBJ1-3, with D possibly matching TRBD1 (6 bases). This CDR3 is built from 15 residues. The germline V and J ends were trimmed by 7 bases and 3 bases, with 16 bases remaining between them. CDR1 and CDR2 (germline): LNHDA, SQIVND (reference sequence). Complete variable domain (other parts from reference TRBV19 and TRBJ1-3): DGGITQSPKYLFRKEGQNVTLSCEQNLNHDAMYWYRQDPGQGLRLIYYSQIVNDFQKGDIAEGYSVSREKKESFPLTVTSAQKNPTAFYLCASIPVDSRGNTIYFGEGSWLTVV.

The chain carries TRBV5-1 and TRBJ1-4, with D hard to call. The CDR3 sequence is 16 residues long. Germline V gene sequence: CDR1 SGHRS, CDR2 YFSETQ. The germline V and J ends were trimmed by 2 bases and 0 bases, with 11 bases remaining between them. The CDR3 reads CASSFSSGSTNEKLFF. In nucleotides, the CDR3 is TGCGCCAGCAGCTTTTCTTCGGGGTCAACTAATGAAAAACTGTTTTTT.

V gene TRBV4-2 combines with J gene TRBJ2-2, with a tentative D call TRBD2 (6 bases). Between the trimmed V and J ends, which lost 1 base and 0 bases, there was a span of 9 bases. The germline V gene has CDR1 LGHNA and CDR2 YNFKEQ. CDR3 length: 16 amino acids. CDR3 in amino acids: CASSQGIAANTGELFF. CDR3 coding DNA: TGTGCCAGCAGCCAAGGAATAGCGGCGAACACCGGGGAGCTGTTTTTT.

The chain couples TRBV14 to TRBJ2-1; 12 bases match TRBD1. The trim removed 1 base at V and 12 bases at J, leaving 10 bases unmatched. Looked up from germline, CDR1 is SGHDN and CDR2 is FVKESK. The CDR3 runs to 16 residues. CDR3 sequence reads: CASSQAGTGGVSRQFF. The CDR3 nucleotides are TGTGCCAGCAGCCAAGCCGGGACAGGGGGCGTCAGTAGGCAGTTCTTC. Looking up the rest from reference TRBV14 and TRBJ2-1 gives the full variable domain: EAGVTQFPSHSVIEKGQTVTLRCDPISGHDNLYWYRRVMGKEIKFLLHFVKESKQDESGMPNNRFLAERTGGTYSTLKVQPAELEDSGVYFCASSQAGTGGVSRQFFGPGTRLTVL.

The chain couples TRBV5-1 to TRBJ2-3, with 8 bases lining up with TRBD2. The V segment lost 1 base and the J segment 2 bases; nucleotides outside the gene matches: 6. Germline CDR1 SGHRS, CDR2 YFSETQ. This CDR3 is 16 amino acids long. The CDR3 spells CASSLRAGEITDTQYF. CDR3 DNA: TGCGCCAGCAGCTTGCGAGCGGGGGAGATCACAGATACGCAGTATTTT. Full variable domain (missing parts from reference TRBV5-1 and TRBJ2-3): KAGVTQTPRYLIKTRGQQVTLSCSPISGHRSVSWYQQTPGQGLQFLFEYFSETQRNKGNFPGRFSGRQFSNSRSEMNVSTLELGDSALYLCASSLRAGEITDTQYFGPGTRLTVL.

V is TRBV9 and J is TRBJ2-7, with TRBD1 identical over 7 bases. Germline V CDR1 and CDR2: SGDLS, YYNGEE. Unmatched junction bases numbered 12, after V lost 4 bases and J lost 2 bases. This CDR3 region has 16 residues. The CDR3 nucleotides read TGTGCCAGCAGCCCCTCCCCGGGACAGACGACCTACGAGCAGTACTTC. This translates into CASSPSPGQTTYEQYF.

The gene calls are TRBV19 and TRBJ2-7, with 7 bases aligning to TRBD2. The CDR3 loop spans 11 amino acids. Losses at the gene ends were 11 bases for V and 2 bases for J; bases not matched to a gene: 3. Germline V gene data show CDR1 as LNHDA and CDR2 as SQIVND (reference sequence). The DNA of the CDR3 is TGTGCCTCGGGGGGACCCTACGAGCAGTACTTC. Its translation: CASGGPYEQYF.

The chain is built from TRBV18 and TRBJ1-5; 9 bases map to TRBD1. The CDR3 sequence is 13 residues long. Germline CDR1 KGHSH, CDR2 LQKENI. Unmatched junction bases numbered 2, after V lost 4 bases and J lost 7 bases. This chain's CDR3 is CASSLDRGQPQHF. The CDR3 DNA sequence: TGTGCCAGCTCACTGGACAGGGGACAGCCCCAGCATTTT.

The chain recombines TRBV4-2 with TRBJ1-4; unclear D gene. The germline CDR1 and CDR2 sequences are LGHNA and YNFKEQ. The CDR3 runs 16 residues. V was pared by 0 bases and J by 3 bases, with 11 bases between. The CDR3 DNA sequence: TGTGCCAGCAGCCAAGATCTAGTTACTCCTAATGAAAAACTGTTTTTT. Its protein is CASSQDLVTPNEKLFF.

This chain uses TRBV6-5 with TRBJ2-4, with D possibly matching TRBD2 (5 bases). In germline, CDR1 is MNHEY, CDR2 SVGAGI. V was cut by 7 bases and J by 7 bases, with 11 bases left in between. The CDR3 has 12 residues. The CDR3 region has the DNA TGTGCCAGCAAAAAGTCGGGGAACATTCAGTACTTC. This sequence encodes CASKKSGNIQYF.

This rearrangement joins TRBV9 to TRBJ1-1; 7 nucleotides agree with TRBD1. CDR1 is SGDLS and CDR2 is YYNGEE in the germline V gene. V was clipped by 0 bases and J by 4 bases; unmatched bases: 3. The CDR3 is made up of 14 amino acids. The CDR3 coding sequence is TGTGCCAGCAGCGTAGAACCAGGGGGCACTGAAGCTTTCTTT. This gives the protein CASSVEPGGTEAFF.

The chain uses TRBV6-1 and TRBJ2-2; no clear D gene. Germline-derived CDR1 and CDR2 are MNHNS and SASEGT. Trimming left V 1 base short and J 5 bases short, with 5 bases between. The CDR3 is made up of 13 amino acids. CDR3: CASSEVATGELFF. The DNA of the CDR3 is TGTGCCAGCAGTGAAGTGGCAACCGGGGAGCTGTTTTTT.

This clone has a single count. J is TRBJ2-2 and V is TRBV2; tentatively, D is TRBD1 (6 bases). This CDR3 region has 14 residues. In germline, CDR1 is SNHLY, CDR2 FYNNEI. V was clipped by 6 bases and J by 6 bases, with 14 bases between them. CDR3 protein: CASSTGTRAGELFF. The CDR3 DNA sequence: TGTGCCAGCAGCACCGGGACAAGGGCCGGGGAGCTGTTTTTT.

The V and J genes are TRBV3-1 (or the pseudogene TRBV3-2) and TRBJ2-1; D might be TRBD1 (6 bases). Per germline, CDR1 LGHDT and CDR2 YNNKEL (reference sequence). The CDR3 sequence is 15 residues long. Trimming removed 2 bases from V and 7 bases from J, with 15 bases in between. The CDR3 coding sequence is TGTGCCAGCAGCCAACTTTCAGGGGCGCGTAATGAGCAGTTCTTC. Amino acid sequence: CASSQLSGARNEQFF.

V gene TRBV24-1 combines with J gene TRBJ2-7; D might be TRBD2 (5 bases). Trimming left V 3 bases short and J 4 bases short, with 6 bases between. The germline gives CDR1 KGHDR, CDR2 SFDVKD. The CDR3 is made up of 12 amino acids. CDR3 sequence: CATSDRGYEQYF. The CDR3 nucleotides read TGTGCCACCAGTGATCGGGGTTACGAGCAGTACTTC.

J is TRBJ1-1 and V is TRBV6-6, with a possible D match to TRBD1 (6 bases). CDR1 is MNHNY, CDR2 SVGAGI, per germline (reference sequence). This CDR3 has 15 residues. Trimming shortened V by 10 bases and J by 3 bases, and 21 bases separated the two germline ends. The CDR3 reads CATHREGRGDTEAFF. The CDR3 DNA follows: TGTGCCACCCACAGGGAGGGACGAGGGGACACTGAAGCTTTCTTT.

This clone was found once. The CDR3 DNA follows: TGTGCCAGCAGTTTAGCCGTTGAAAAACTGTTTTTT. Encoded protein: CASSLAVEKLFF. The V and J genes are TRBV12-3 or TRBV12-4 and TRBJ1-4; no clear D gene. Trimming stripped 0 bases from V and 7 bases from J, with 3 bases between. CDR3 length: 12 amino acids.

J is TRBJ1-4 and V is TRBV2; 7 nucleotides agree with TRBD1. This CDR3 region has 14 residues. V was pared by 6 bases and J by 8 bases, with 9 bases of the junction left unmatched. Germline CDR1 SNHLY, CDR2 FYNNEI. This CDR3 is CASRDRVQREKLFF. In DNA, the CDR3 is TGTGCCAGCAGAGACAGGGTTCAGCGGGAAAAACTGTTTTTT.

V gene TRBV7-3 combines with J gene TRBJ2-1; no reliable D call. This CDR3 is 13 amino acids long. From germline, CDR1 is SGHTA and CDR2 FQGTGA. Trimming took off 4 bases at V and 4 bases at J, with 8 bases between the two ends. The CDR3 DNA sequence: TGTGCCAGCAGCTGGAGAGATTACAATGAGCAGTTCTTC. Translated, it gives CASSWRDYNEQFF.

The chain recombines TRBV5-1 with TRBJ1-5, with 7 bases fitting TRBD1. Germline loops: CDR1 SGHRS, CDR2 YFSETQ. The J segment lost 5 bases and the V segment lost 1 base, leaving 0 bases of the junction unmatched. This CDR3 spans 13 amino acids. The CDR3 DNA reads as TGCGCCAGCAGCTTGCAGGGGGATCAGCCCCAGCATTTT. It codes for CASSLQGDQPQHF.

The chain couples TRBV12-5 to TRBJ1-1; tentative D call: TRBD1 (6 bases). The CDR3 consists of 16 residues. V lost 2 bases and J lost 1, with 14 bases in between. Germline V gene lookup returns CDR1 LGHNT and CDR2 FRNRAP. CDR3 in DNA: TGTGCTAGTGGTTTGCCCCCGGGACATAGGAACACTGAAGCTTTCTTT. It yields the protein CASGLPPGHRNTEAFF.

The chain uses TRBV4-1 and TRBJ1-4; 11 nucleotides line up with TRBD1. The junction had 11 bases not matched to a gene; V was cut back by 4 bases and J by 7 bases. The germline CDR1 and CDR2 sequences are MGHRA and YSYEKL. This CDR3 contains 17 residues. The CDR3 DNA is TGCGCCAGCAGCCCCACCGGGACAGGGGGTGTGAGTGAAAAACTGTTTTTT. It codes for CASSPTGTGGVSEKLFF.

This chain joins TRBV9 and TRBJ2-5, with 13 bases that match TRBD2. Germline CDR1 reads SGDLS; CDR2 reads YYNGEE. This CDR3 region has 19 residues. The junction had 11 bases not matched to a gene; V was cut back by 0 bases and J by 3 bases. The CDR3 protein is CASSVDAGTSGDSKETQYF. CDR3 bases: TGTGCCAGCAGCGTAGATGCCGGGACTAGCGGGGACTCAAAAGAGACCCAGTACTTC.

The genes are TRBV7-2 and TRBJ2-2, with TRBD2 identical over 8 bases. The CDR3 sequence is 14 residues long. V trimming: 7 bases; J trimming: 5 bases; junction bases outside the gene matches: 6. Germline assignment: CDR1 SGHTA and CDR2 FQGNSA. The CDR3 here is CASTRGGRTGELFF. In nucleotides, the CDR3 is TGTGCCAGCACCCGGGGGGGGCGAACCGGGGAGCTGTTTTTT.

The chain joins TRBV5-6 to TRBJ2-5; TRBD2 aligns across 8 bases. Trimming took 0 bases from V and 2 from J; bases not matched to a gene: 6. The CDR3 covers 16 residues. The germline V gene encodes CDR1 SGHDT and CDR2 YYEEEE. The CDR3: CASSLGLAGPQETQYF. In nucleotides, the CDR3 is TGTGCCAGCAGCTTGGGGCTAGCGGGCCCACAAGAGACCCAGTACTTC.